These 21 T cell receptor beta chains share one sample of origin, sequenced in a study of early T cells in non-severe SARS-CoV-2 infection. Using its own MiXCR run on the 5' RACE reads, TCRdb lists one record per CDR3 protein. Of about 110,000 distinct CDR3 sequences in the sample, roughly an eighth were seen once. The sequenced material came from whole blood. The receptor source for this set is an adult who was a healthcare worker with PCR-confirmed SARS-CoV-2 infection or an uninfected control (not recorded which).

This clonotype has more than one count but fewer than ten. In DNA, the CDR3 is TGCGCCAGCAGCTTGGGTTTGAGACAGGGGGCATTCGACTATGGCTACACCTTC. Translated, it gives CASSLGLRQGAFDYGYTF. J is TRBJ1-2 and V is TRBV5-1; 10 bases line up with TRBD1. The CDR3 has 18 amino acids. V lost 0 bases and J lost 3; bases outside the gene matches: 11. Germline-derived CDR1 and CDR2 are SGHRS and YFSETQ.

CDR3 sequence reads: CSASPLAAAQSTDTQYF. CDR3 bases: TGCAGTGCTAGTCCACTGGCGGCGGCCCAGAGCACAGATACGCAGTATTTT. This chain connects TRBV20-1 to TRBJ2-3; D call uncertain. The CDR3 sequence is 17 residues long. Trimming left V 3 bases short and J 0 bases short, with 19 bases between. Germline CDR1 DFQATT, CDR2 SNEGSKA (reference sequence).

The chain employs TRBV7-2 and TRBJ1-2; maybe TRBD1 (5 bases). Trimming stripped 4 bases from V and 3 bases from J, with 9 bases between. CDR1 is SGHTA and CDR2 is FQGNSA in the germline V gene. CDR3 length: 13 residues. In nucleotides, the CDR3 is TGTGCCAGCAGCTCCGGGACGGACTATGGCTACACCTTC. This translates into CASSSGTDYGYTF.

This clonotype occurred a few times. The rearrangement links TRBV19 to TRBJ2-5; tentative D call: TRBD1 (5 bases). V was clipped by 5 bases and J by 1 base, with 11 bases between them. There are 14 residues in the CDR3. CDR1 and CDR2 (germline): LNHDA, SQIVND (reference sequence). CDR3 residues: CASSLDTTQETQYF. The CDR3 DNA is TGTGCCAGTAGTTTGGACACCACCCAAGAGACCCAGTACTTC.

In this sample, this clonotype turned up a few times. The chain couples TRBV24-1 to TRBJ2-1; 8 positions agree with TRBD1. Losses at the gene ends were 7 bases for V and 0 bases for J; bases not matched to a gene: 7. The germline V gene encodes CDR1 KGHDR and CDR2 SFDVKD. The CDR3 is 16 amino acids. CDR3 bases: TGTGCCACCAGCAGGGACAGGAAAAGCTCCTACAATGAGCAGTTCTTC. As protein: CATSRDRKSSYNEQFF.

This clonotype was detected many times. CDR3 sequence (DNA): TGTGCCAGCTCACCAAACAGGGCCTACACTGAAGCTTTCTTT. Protein product: CASSPNRAYTEAFF. This rearrangement joins TRBV18 to TRBJ1-1, with D tentatively TRBD1 (6 bases). From germline, CDR1 is KGHSH and CDR2 LQKENI. Trimming stripped 2 bases from V and 3 bases from J, with 10 bases between. There are 14 residues in the CDR3.

This clonotype has just a few counts. The J gene is TRBJ2-5, the V gene TRBV15; 7 positions match TRBD2. The CDR3 contains 13 residues. The germline gives CDR1 LNHNV, CDR2 YYDKDF (reference sequence). V shed 3 bases and J 5 bases; nucleotides not matched to a gene: 3. The CDR3 spells CATSSGGGETQYF. As DNA, the CDR3 is TGTGCCACCAGCAGCGGGGGAGGGGAGACCCAGTACTTC. Supplemented by reference TRBV15 and TRBJ2-5, the full variable domain reads DAMVIQNPRYQVTQFGKPVTLSCSQTLNHNVMYWYQQKSSQAPKLLFHYYDKDFNNEADTPDNFQSRRPNTSFCFLDIRSPGLGDTAMYLCATSSGGGETQYFGPGTRLLVL.

This clonotype has at least ten counts. This sequence joins TRBV11-2 and TRBJ2-2; TRBD1 is a possible D gene (6 bases). The CDR3 is made up of 17 amino acids. Germline CDR1 SGHAT, CDR2 FQNNGV. Trimming shortened V by 5 bases and J by 5 bases, and 21 bases separated the two germline ends. CDR3: CASSPGAWERRTGELFF. Here the CDR3 DNA reads TGTGCCAGCAGCCCAGGGGCGTGGGAAAGAAGGACCGGGGAGCTGTTTTTT.

This clonotype was recorded at least ten times. The chain employs TRBV15 and TRBJ1-4, with 9 bases that match TRBD1. Germline CDR1 is LNHNV and CDR2 is YYDKDF (reference sequence). This CDR3 contains 16 residues. V dropped 0 bases and J dropped 7; count of bases not matched to a gene: 6. CDR3 bases: TGTGCCACCAGCAGAGAAGGGACAGGGCCTCGTGAAAAACTGTTTTTT. Its protein is CATSREGTGPREKLFF.

This clonotype appeared many times. This chain links TRBV3-1 with TRBJ2-1; TRBD2 is a possible D gene (5 bases). The CDR3 has 15 amino acids. CDR1 and CDR2 (germline): LGHDT, YNNKEL (reference sequence). Between the trimmed V and J ends, which lost 3 bases and 11 bases, there was a span of 20 bases. The CDR3 nucleotides read TGTGCCAGCAGCCAGTCGGACTCACGTGGTTGGAAGCAGTTCTTC. Its translation is CASSQSDSRGWKQFF.

In its sample, this clonotype was seen a few times. CDR3 sequence reads: CASSRLLAGGITDTQYF. CDR3 coding DNA: TGTGCCAGTAGTCGGCTACTAGCGGGGGGCATCACAGATACGCAGTATTTT. The chain recombines TRBV19 with TRBJ2-3, with 12 bases that match TRBD2. Germline values: CDR1 LNHDA, CDR2 SQIVND (reference sequence). V dropped 5 bases and J dropped 2; count of bases not matched to a gene: 8. The CDR3 is 17 residues long.

This chain connects TRBV12-3 or TRBV12-4 to TRBJ2-1; D may be TRBD1 or TRBD2 (5 bases each). This CDR3 contains 15 residues. V dropped 3 bases and J dropped 7 bases, with 16 bases sitting between them. CDR3 loop: CASSLRQGWGNEQFF. CDR3 DNA sequence: TGTGCCAGCAGTTTGCGGCAGGGATGGGGGAATGAGCAGTTCTTC.

There are a few counts of this clonotype. The junction shows a germline mismatch at one end, possibly a read error. V gene TRBV7-7 combines with J gene TRBJ2-1; 12 bases are shared with TRBD2. Germline V CDR1 and CDR2: SSHAT, FNYEAQ (reference sequence). The CDR3 length is 15 residues. In DNA, the CDR3 is TGTGCTAGCAGCCCCACGACTAGCGGGAGTAGTGAGCAGTTCTTC. It translates to CASSPTTSGSSEQFF.

This clonotype occurred a few times. J is TRBJ2-3 and V is TRBV5-1, with a weak D call TRBD2 (6 bases). Germline loops: CDR1 SGHRS, CDR2 YFSETQ. This CDR3 spans 15 amino acids. V was cut by 4 bases and J by 1 base, with 13 bases left in between. CDR3 amino acids: CASSPTSPGTDTQYF. CDR3 coding DNA: TGCGCCAGCAGCCCCACTAGCCCTGGCACAGATACGCAGTATTTT.

This clonotype was counted at least ten times. The chain carries TRBV20-1 and TRBJ1-2; the match to TRBD1 covers 8 bases. Germline-derived CDR1 and CDR2 are DFQATT and SNEGSKA (reference sequence). The ends lost 5 bases at V and 7 bases at J; junction bases unmatched: 15. There are 15 residues in the CDR3. CDR3 sequence: CSAHQGARVSSGYTF. In nucleotides, the CDR3 is TGCAGTGCTCATCAGGGGGCGAGAGTCAGTAGTGGCTACACCTTC.

This clonotype was picked up a small number of times. The chain combines TRBV6-6 with TRBJ2-2; no firm D call. The CDR3 sequence is 16 residues long. CDR1 is MNHNY and CDR2 is SVGAGI in the germline V gene (reference sequence). Trimming shortened V by 0 bases and J by 4 bases, and 12 bases separated the two germline ends. In DNA, the CDR3 is TGTGCCAGCAGTTACTCTGTGGTTGCGAGCACCGGGGAGCTGTTTTTT. Translation gives CASSYSVVASTGELFF.

Many counts were recorded for this clonotype. The V gene is TRBV2, the J gene TRBJ1-5; D not resolved. Trimming cost V 6 bases and J 0 bases, with 9 bases left between them. Germline assignment: CDR1 SNHLY and CDR2 FYNNEI. The CDR3 totals 14 residues. CDR3 coding DNA: TGTGCCAGCAGCCCGCAAGTTAGCAATCAGCCCCAGCATTTT. Translation gives CASSPQVSNQPQHF.

V gene TRBV10-3 combines with J gene TRBJ2-3; D unresolved. The CDR3 consists of 11 residues. Trimming took off 6 bases at V and 5 bases at J, with 6 bases between the two ends. CDR1 is ENHRY and CDR2 is SYGVKD in the germline V gene. The CDR3 spells CAIRGVDTQYF. CDR3 nucleotide sequence: TGTGCCATCAGGGGTGTAGATACGCAGTATTTT.

The J gene is TRBJ2-7, the V gene TRBV28; 8 nucleotides agree with TRBD2. V lost 4 bases, J lost 4 bases, and 12 bases stayed unmatched. Germline assignment: CDR1 MDHEN and CDR2 SYDVKM. The CDR3 runs to 16 residues. Here the CDR3 DNA reads TGTGCCAGCAGTTCCCTCGGGCGGGGGGCCCCTTACGAGCAGTACTTC. Translating it yields CASSSLGRGAPYEQYF.

This clonotype was detected ten times or more. The rearrangement links TRBV7-2 to TRBJ2-5; TRBD1 matches 10 bases. CDR3 length: 15 residues. V lost 1 base, J lost 3 bases, and 2 bases stayed unmatched. Per the germline V gene, CDR1 is SGHTA and CDR2 is FQGNSA. CDR3 amino acids: CASSLVGQGEETQYF. DNA for the CDR3: TGTGCCAGCAGCTTAGTAGGACAGGGGGAAGAGACCCAGTACTTC.

This clonotype has ten or more counts. The rearrangement uses TRBV10-3 and TRBJ2-7; 8 nucleotides line up with TRBD1. The CDR3 covers 13 residues. The germline V gene encodes CDR1 ENHRY and CDR2 SYGVKD. With 10 bases clipped from V and 6 bases from J, the junction kept 11 bases outside the gene matches. CDR3 loop: CATTDREAFEQYF. In nucleotides, the CDR3 is TGTGCCACAACGGACAGGGAGGCTTTCGAGCAGTACTTC.